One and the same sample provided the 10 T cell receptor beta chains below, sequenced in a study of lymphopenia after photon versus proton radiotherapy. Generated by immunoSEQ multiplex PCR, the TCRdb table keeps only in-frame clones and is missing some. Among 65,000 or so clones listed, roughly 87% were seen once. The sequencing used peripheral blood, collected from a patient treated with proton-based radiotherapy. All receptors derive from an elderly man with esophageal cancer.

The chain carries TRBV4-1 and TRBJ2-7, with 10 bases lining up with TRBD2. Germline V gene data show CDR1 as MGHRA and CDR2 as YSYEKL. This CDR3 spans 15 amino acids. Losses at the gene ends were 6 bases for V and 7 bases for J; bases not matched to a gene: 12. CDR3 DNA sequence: TGCGCCAGCAGGAAGCGGGAGGGAGGGCCGGGAGAGCAGTACTTC. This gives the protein CASRKREGGPGEQYF.

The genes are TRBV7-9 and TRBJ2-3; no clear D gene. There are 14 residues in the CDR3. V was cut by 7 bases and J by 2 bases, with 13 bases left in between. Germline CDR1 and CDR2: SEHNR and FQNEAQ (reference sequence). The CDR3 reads CASNDARVTDTQYF. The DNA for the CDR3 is TGTGCCAGCAACGACGCCCGGGTCACAGATACGCAGTATTTT.

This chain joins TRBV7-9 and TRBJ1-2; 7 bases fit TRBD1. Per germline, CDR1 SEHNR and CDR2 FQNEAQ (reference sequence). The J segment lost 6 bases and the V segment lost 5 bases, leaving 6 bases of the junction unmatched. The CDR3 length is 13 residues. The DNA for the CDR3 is TGTGCCAGCAGCATTACAGGGGAAAATGGCTACACCTTC. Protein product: CASSITGENGYTF. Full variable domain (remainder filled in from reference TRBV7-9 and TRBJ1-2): DTGVSQNPRHKITKRGQNVTFRCDPISEHNRLYWYRQTLGQGPEFLTYFQNEAQLEKSRLLSDRFSAERPKGSFSTLEIQRTEQGDSAMYLCASSITGENGYTFGSGTRLTVV.

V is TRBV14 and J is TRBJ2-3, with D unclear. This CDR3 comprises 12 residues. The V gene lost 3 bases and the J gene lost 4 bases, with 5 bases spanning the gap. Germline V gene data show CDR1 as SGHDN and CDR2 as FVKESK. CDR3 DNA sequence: TGTGCCAGCAGCCACTGGCCAGATACGCAGTATTTT. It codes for CASSHWPDTQYF. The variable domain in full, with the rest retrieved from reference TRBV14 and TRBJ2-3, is EAGVTQFPSHSVIEKGQTVTLRCDPISGHDNLYWYRRVMGKEIKFLLHFVKESKQDESGMPNNRFLAERTGGTYSTLKVQPAELEDSGVYFCASSHWPDTQYFGPGTRLTVL.

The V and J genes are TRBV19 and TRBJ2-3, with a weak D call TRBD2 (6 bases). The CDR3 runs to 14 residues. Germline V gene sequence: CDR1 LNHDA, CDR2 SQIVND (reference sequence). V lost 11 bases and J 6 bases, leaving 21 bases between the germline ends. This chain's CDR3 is CASNGGPAADTQYF. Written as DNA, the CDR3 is TGTGCCTCCAACGGGGGACCGGCGGCGGATACGCAGTATTTT.

The CDR3 loop is CASSNGQGGLEQYF. CDR3 DNA sequence: TGTGCCAGCAGCAACGGACAGGGGGGTCTCGAGCAGTACTTC. The rearrangement joins TRBV7-9 to TRBJ2-7, with 10 bases lining up with TRBD1. The CDR3 has 14 residues. The germline V gene has CDR1 SEHNR and CDR2 FQNEAQ (reference sequence). Germline trimming cut 5 bases from V and 6 bases from J; bases unmatched to any gene: 7. The whole variable domain, filled in from reference TRBV7-9 and TRBJ2-7, reads DTGVSQNPRHKITKRGQNVTFRCDPISEHNRLYWYRQTLGQGPEFLTYFQNEAQLEKSRLLSDRFSAERPKGSFSTLEIQRTEQGDSAMYLCASSNGQGGLEQYFGPGTRLTVT.

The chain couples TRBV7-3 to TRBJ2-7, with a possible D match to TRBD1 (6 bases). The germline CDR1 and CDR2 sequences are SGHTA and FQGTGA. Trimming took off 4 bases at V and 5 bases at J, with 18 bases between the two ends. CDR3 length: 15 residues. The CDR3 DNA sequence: TGTGCCAGCAGCTCGACAGGCCACCCTCTGGACGAGCAGTACTTC. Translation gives CASSSTGHPLDEQYF.

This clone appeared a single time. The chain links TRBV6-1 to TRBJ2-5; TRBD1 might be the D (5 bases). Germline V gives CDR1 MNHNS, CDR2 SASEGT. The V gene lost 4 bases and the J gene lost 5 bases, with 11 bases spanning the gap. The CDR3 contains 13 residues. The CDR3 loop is CASSVQGRETQYF. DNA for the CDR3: TGTGCCAGCAGTGTTCAGGGCCGGGAGACCCAGTACTTC.

The CDR3 is CASSSPYSNNEQFF. The CDR3 DNA reads as TGTGCCAGCAGCTCCCCCTACTCGAACAATGAGCAGTTCTTC. The genes are TRBV11-1 and TRBJ2-1, with D unresolved. Per the germline V gene, CDR1 is SGHAT and CDR2 is FQDESV (reference sequence). V dropped 4 bases and J dropped 5 bases, with 12 bases sitting between them. The CDR3 sequence is 14 residues long.

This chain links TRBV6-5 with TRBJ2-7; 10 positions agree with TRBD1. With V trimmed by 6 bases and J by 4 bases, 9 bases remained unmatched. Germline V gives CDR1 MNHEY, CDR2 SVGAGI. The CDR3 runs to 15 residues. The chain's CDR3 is CASRRGTGDYYEQYF. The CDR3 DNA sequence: TGTGCCAGCAGGCGTGGGACAGGGGATTATTACGAGCAGTACTTC.